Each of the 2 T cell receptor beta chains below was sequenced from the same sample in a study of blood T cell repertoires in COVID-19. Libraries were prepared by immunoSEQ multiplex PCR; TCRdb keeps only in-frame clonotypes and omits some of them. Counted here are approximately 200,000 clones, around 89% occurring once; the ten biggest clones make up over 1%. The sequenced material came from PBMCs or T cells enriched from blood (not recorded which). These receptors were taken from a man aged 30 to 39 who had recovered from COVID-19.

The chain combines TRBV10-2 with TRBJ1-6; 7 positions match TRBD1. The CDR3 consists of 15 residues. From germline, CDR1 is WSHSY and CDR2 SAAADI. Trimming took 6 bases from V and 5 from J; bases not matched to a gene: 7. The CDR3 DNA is TGCGCCAGCAGAAATAGACAGGGAGATAATTCACCCCTCCACTTT. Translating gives CASRNRQGDNSPLHF.

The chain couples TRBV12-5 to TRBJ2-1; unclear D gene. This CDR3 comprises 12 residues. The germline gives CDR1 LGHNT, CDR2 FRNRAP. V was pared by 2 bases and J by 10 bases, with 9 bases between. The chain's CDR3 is CASGLTFTEQFF. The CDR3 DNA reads TGTGCTAGTGGTTTGACATTTACCGAGCAGTTCTTC. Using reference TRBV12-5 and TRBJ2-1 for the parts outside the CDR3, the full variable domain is DARVTQTPRHKVTEMGQEVTMRCQPILGHNTVFWYRQTMMQGLELLAYFRNRAPLDDSGMPKDRFSAEMPDATLATLKIQPSEPRDSAVYFCASGLTFTEQFFGPGTRLTVL.